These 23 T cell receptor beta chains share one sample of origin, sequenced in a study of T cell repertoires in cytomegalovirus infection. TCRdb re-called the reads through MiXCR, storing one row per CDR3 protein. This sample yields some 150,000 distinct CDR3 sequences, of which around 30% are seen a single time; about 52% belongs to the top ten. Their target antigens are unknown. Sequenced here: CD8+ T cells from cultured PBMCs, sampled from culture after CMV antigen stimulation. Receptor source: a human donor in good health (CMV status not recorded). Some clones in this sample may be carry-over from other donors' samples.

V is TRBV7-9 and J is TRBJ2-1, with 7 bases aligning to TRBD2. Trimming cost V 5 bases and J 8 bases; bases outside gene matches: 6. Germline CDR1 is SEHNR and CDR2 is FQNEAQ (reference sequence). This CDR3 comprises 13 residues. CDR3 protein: CASSRLALDEQFF. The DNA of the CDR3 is TGTGCCAGCAGCCGACTAGCTTTGGATGAGCAGTTCTTC.

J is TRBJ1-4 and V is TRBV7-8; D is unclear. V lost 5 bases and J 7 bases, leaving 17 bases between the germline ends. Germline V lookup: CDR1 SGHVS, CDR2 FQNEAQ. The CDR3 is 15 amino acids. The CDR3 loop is CASSPDIFSGEKLFF. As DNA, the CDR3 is TGTGCCAGCAGCCCCGACATATTCTCGGGTGAAAAACTGTTTTTT.

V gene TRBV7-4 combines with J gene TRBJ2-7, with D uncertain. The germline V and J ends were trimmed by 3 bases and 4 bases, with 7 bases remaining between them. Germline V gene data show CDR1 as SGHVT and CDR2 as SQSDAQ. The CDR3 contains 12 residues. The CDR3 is CASSFQSYEQYF. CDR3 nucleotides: TGTGCCAGCAGCTTCCAGTCTTACGAGCAGTACTTC.

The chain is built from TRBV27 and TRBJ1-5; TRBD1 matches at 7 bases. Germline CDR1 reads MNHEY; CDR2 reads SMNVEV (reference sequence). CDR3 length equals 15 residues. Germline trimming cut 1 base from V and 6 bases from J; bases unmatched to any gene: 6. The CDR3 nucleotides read TGTGCCAGCAGTTTATTACAGGGGATCGGTCAGCCCCAGCATTTT. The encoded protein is CASSLLQGIGQPQHF.

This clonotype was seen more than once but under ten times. The CDR3 spells CASSPLSGEQYF. CDR3 in DNA: TGTGCCAGCAGCCCCCTTAGCGGCGAGCAGTACTTC. V is TRBV7-2 and J is TRBJ2-7, with a tentative D call TRBD2 (6 bases). Germline CDR1 and CDR2: SGHTA and FQGNSA. The CDR3 is 12 residues long. V was pared by 5 bases and J by 6 bases, with 11 bases between.

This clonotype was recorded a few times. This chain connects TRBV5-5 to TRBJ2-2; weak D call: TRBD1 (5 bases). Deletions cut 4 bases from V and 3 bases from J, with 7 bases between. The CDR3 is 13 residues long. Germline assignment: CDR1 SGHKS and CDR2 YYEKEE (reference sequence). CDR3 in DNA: TGTGCCAGCAGCGAACAGGACACCGGGGAGCTGTTTTTT. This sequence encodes CASSEQDTGELFF.

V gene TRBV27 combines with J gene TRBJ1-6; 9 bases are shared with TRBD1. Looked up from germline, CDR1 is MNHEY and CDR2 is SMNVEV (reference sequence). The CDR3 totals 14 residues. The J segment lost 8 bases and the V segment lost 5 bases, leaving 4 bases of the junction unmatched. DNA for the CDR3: TGTGCCAGCAGTCTCGGGACAGGGTATTCACCCCTCCACTTT. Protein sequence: CASSLGTGYSPLHF.

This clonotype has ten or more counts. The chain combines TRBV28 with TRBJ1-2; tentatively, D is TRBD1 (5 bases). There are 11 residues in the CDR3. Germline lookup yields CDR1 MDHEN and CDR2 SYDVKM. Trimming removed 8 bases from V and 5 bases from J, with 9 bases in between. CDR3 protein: CASWGGYGYTF. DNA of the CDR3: TGTGCCAGCTGGGGGGGGTATGGCTACACCTTC.

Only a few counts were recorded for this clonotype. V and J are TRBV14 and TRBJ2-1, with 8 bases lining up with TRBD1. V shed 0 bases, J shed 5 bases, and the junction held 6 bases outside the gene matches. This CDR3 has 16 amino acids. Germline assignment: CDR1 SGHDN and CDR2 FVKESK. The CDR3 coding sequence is TGTGCCAGCAGCCAAGATCCCCGACAGGGGAACAATGAGCAGTTCTTC. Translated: CASSQDPRQGNNEQFF.

The CDR3 region has the DNA TGTGCCAGCAGTTTACCCGACAACTCCTACGAGCAGTACTTC. Translating it yields CASSLPDNSYEQYF. This chain links TRBV28 with TRBJ2-7, with D unclear. The CDR3 spans 14 residues. The germline V and J ends were trimmed by 2 bases and 0 bases, with 8 bases remaining between them. CDR1 and CDR2 from the germline V gene are MDHEN and SYDVKM. Combining the CDR3 with reference TRBV28 and TRBJ2-7 gives the whole variable domain DVKVTQSSRYLVKRTGEKVFLECVQDMDHENMFWYRQDPGLGLRLIYFSYDVKMKEKGDIPEGYSVSREKKERFSLILESASTNQTSMYLCASSLPDNSYEQYFGPGTRLTVT.

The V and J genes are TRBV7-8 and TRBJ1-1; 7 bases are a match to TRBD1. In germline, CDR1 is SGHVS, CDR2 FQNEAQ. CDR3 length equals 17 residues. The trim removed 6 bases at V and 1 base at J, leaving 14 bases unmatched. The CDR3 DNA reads TGTGCCAGCAGTGGTGGGGCAGGGGGGGGGAAGAACACTGAAGCTTTCTTT. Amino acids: CASSGGAGGGKNTEAFF.

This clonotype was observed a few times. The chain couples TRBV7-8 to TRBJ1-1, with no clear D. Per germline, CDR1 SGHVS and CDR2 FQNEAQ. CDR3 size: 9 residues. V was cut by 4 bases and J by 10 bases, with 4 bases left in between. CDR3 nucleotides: TGTGCCAGCAGCTACCGAGCTTTCTTT. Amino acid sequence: CASSYRAFF. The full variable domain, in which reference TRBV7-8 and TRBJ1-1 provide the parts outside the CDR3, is GAGVSQSPRYKVAKRGQDVALRCDPISGHVSLFWYQQALGQGPEFLTYFQNEAQLDKSGLPSDRFFAERPEGSVSTLKIQRTQQEDSAVYLCASSYRAFFGQGTRLTVV.

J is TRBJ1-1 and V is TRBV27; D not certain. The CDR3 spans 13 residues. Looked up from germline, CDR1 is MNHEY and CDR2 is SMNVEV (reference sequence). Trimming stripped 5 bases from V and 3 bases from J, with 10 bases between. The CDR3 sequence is CASSALVYTEAFF. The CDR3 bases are TGTGCCAGCAGTGCCCTCGTCTACACTGAAGCTTTCTTT.

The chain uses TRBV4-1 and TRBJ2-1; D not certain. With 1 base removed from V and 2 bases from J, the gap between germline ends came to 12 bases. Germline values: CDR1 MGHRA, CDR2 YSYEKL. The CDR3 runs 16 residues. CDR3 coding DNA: TGCGCCAGCAGCCAAGTGGTGAGGAAAACCTACAATGAGCAGTTCTTC. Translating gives CASSQVVRKTYNEQFF.

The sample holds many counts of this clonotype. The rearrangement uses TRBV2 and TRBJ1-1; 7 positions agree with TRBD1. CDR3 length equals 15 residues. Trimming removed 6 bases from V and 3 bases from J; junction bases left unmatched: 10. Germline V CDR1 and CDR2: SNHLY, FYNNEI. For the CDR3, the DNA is TGTGCCAGCAGCGAGATCCGACAGGGCCACACTGAAGCTTTCTTT. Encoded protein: CASSEIRQGHTEAFF.

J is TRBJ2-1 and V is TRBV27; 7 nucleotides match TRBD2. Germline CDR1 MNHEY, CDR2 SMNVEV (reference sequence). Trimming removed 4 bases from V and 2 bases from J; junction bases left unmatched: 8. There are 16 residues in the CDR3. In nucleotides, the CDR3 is TGTGCCAGCAGTTCATTGGGGGGGGGAGCCTACAATGAGCAGTTCTTC. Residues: CASSSLGGGAYNEQFF.

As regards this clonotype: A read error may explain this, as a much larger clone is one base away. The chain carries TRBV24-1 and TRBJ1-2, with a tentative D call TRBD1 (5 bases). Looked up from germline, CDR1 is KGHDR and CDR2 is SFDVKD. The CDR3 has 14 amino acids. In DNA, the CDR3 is TGTGCCACCGGTGACCCGTCCAGGGACTATGGCTACACCTTC. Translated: CATGDPSRDYGYTF.

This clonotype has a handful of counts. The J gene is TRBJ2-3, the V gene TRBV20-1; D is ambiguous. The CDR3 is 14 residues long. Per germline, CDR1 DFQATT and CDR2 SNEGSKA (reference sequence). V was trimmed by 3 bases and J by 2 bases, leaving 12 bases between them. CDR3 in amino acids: CSASGRVDTDTQYF. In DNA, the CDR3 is TGCAGTGCTAGTGGTAGAGTAGACACAGATACGCAGTATTTT.

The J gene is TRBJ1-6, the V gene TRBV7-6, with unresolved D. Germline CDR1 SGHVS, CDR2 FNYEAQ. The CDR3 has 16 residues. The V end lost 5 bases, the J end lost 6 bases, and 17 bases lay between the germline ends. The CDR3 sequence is CASSPMAVGSNSPLHF. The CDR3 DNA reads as TGTGCCAGCAGCCCTATGGCGGTTGGTTCTAATTCACCCCTCCACTTT.

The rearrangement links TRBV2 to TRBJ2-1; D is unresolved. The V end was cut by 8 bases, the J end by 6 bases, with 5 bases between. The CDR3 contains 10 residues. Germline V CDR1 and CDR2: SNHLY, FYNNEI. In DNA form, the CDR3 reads TGTGCCAGCGGCCCCAATGAGCAGTTCTTC. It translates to CASGPNEQFF.

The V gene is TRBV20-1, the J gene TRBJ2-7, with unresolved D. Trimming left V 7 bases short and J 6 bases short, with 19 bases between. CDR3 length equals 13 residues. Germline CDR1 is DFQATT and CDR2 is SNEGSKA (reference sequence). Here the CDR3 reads CSVTRPLPGEQYF. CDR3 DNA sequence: TGCAGTGTTACCCGGCCCCTCCCGGGCGAGCAGTACTTC.

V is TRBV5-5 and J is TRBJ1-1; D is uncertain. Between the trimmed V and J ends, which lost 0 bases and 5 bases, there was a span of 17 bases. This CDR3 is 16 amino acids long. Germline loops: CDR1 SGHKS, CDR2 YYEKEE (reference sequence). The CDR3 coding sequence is TGTGCCAGCAGCTTGGCGGGTTCGGGCCCGGGTACTGAAGCTTTCTTT. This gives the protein CASSLAGSGPGTEAFF. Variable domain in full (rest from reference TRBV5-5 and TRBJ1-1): DAGVTQSPTHLIKTRGQQVTLRCSPISGHKSVSWYQQVLGQGPQFIFQYYEKEERGRGNFPDRFSARQFPNYSSELNVNALLLGDSALYLCASSLAGSGPGTEAFFGQGTRLTVV.

The CDR3 bases are TGTGCCAGCAGCTTATCAGCGGGACAGGCTTCCTACGAGCAGTACTTC. Translation gives CASSLSAGQASYEQYF. This chain connects TRBV11-1 to TRBJ2-7; tentative D call: TRBD1 (8 bases). Trimming left V 2 bases short and J 1 base short, with 15 bases between. This CDR3 region has 16 residues. CDR1 and CDR2 from the germline V gene are SGHAT and FQDESV (reference sequence).